This T cell receptor beta chain was obtained from a study of T-cell memory formation after mild COVID-19. V shed 3 bases and J shed 0 bases, with 9 bases lying between them. Germline lookup yields CDR1 SGHAT and CDR2 FQNNGV. The CDR3 length is 16 residues. 5'RACE with constant-segment primers yielded barcoded, UMI-tagged TCR alpha and TCR beta cDNA libraries. TCRdb reprocessed the 5' RACE reads via MiXCR and lists one record per CDR3 protein. The table has around 370,000 distinct CDR3 sequences, more than 20% seen once. Study-wide results and limits: Pre-infection memory carried some responding clones, suggesting that cross-reactive memory joined.

This clonotype turned up a few times. The target antigen is unknown. This TCR derives from an adult woman who had mild COVID-19 (a few samples of this study predate the infection). Cell type and time point are not known. The specimen was PBMCs or a T cell subset sorted from them (not recorded which). The chain combines TRBV11-2 with TRBJ2-6, with D uncertain. CDR3 protein: CASSFDLLSGANVLTF. The CDR3 DNA reads TGTGCCAGCAGCTTCGACCTACTCTCTGGGGCCAACGTCCTGACTTTC.